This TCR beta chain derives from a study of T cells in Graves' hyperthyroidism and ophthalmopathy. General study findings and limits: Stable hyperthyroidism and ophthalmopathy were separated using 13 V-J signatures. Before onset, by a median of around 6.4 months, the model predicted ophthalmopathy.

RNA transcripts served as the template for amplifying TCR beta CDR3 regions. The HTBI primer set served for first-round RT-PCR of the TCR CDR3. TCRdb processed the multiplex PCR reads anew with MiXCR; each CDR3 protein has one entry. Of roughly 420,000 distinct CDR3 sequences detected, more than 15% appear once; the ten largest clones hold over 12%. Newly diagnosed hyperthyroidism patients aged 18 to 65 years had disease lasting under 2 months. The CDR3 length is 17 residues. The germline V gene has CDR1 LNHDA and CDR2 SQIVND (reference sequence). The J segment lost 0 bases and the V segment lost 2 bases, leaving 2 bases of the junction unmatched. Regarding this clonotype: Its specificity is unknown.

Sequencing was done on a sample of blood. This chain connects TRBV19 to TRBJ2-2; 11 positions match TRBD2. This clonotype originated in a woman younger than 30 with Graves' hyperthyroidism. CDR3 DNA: TGTGCCAGTAGTATAAGACTAGCGGGATCGAACACCGGGGAGCTGTTTTTT. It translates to CASSIRLAGSNTGELFF.